This T cell receptor (beta chain) was sequenced during a study of blood T cell repertoires in COVID-19. Study-wide context: The United States, Italy and Spain supplied acute and convalescent COVID-19 samples.

Germline V gene sequence: CDR1 SQVTM, CDR2 ANQGSEA. V lost 3 bases to trimming and J lost 3 bases; unmatched junction nucleotides: 3. This CDR3 has 14 amino acids. The study assigned cohorts using participant-reported clinical history. As processed by the authors: By means of reference gene primer amplification, nucleated cell counts were estimated. Assay: immunoSEQ multiplex PCR; the TCRdb copy retains only in-frame clones and omits some. For V, J and clone size, that table is used; D and trimming come from the DNA. Of 380,000 or so clones listed, around 89% were seen once; the top ten hold more than 0.85%.

The TCR originated in a young woman with acute COVID-19. The specimen sequenced was PBMCs or T cells enriched from blood (not recorded which). The gene calls are TRBV29-1 and TRBJ2-1; 9 bases match TRBD1. The CDR3 DNA reads TGCAGCGTTGAGGAGGACAGGGGCTACAATGAGCAGTTCTTC. Translation: CSVEEDRGYNEQFF.